The 32 T cell receptor beta chains below come from one sample, sequenced in a study of T cell repertoires in cytomegalovirus infection. One entry per CDR3 protein results from TCRdb running MiXCR on the reads. The sample consists of some 160,000 distinct CDR3 sequences, 15% to 20% of them appearing once. Specimen: CD8+ T cells from PBMCs. The receptors were gathered from a human donor in good health (CMV status not recorded). Some clones in this sample may be carry-over from other donors' samples.

The V call is TRBV7-2, the J call TRBJ2-2; 13 bases align to TRBD2. Losses at the gene ends were 2 bases for V and 8 bases for J; bases not matched to a gene: 11. CDR3 length: 18 amino acids. The germline gives CDR1 SGHTA, CDR2 FQGNSA. For the CDR3, the DNA is TGTGCCAGCAGCTTACCGACTAGCGGGGGGTTATCGCCTGGGGAGCTGTTTTTT. Amino acid sequence: CASSLPTSGGLSPGELFF. The whole variable domain, remainder taken from reference TRBV7-2 and TRBJ2-2, is GAGVSQSPSNKVTEKGKDVELRCDPISGHTALYWYRQSLGQGLEFLIYFQGNSAPDKSGLPSDRFSAERTGGSVSTLTIQRTQQEDSAVYLCASSLPTSGGLSPGELFFGEGSRLTVL.

This chain uses TRBV5-6 with TRBJ2-1; D call uncertain. The V end was cut by 1 base, the J end by 6 bases, with 5 bases between. Germline V gene data show CDR1 as SGHDT and CDR2 as YYEEEE. The CDR3 loop spans 12 amino acids. The CDR3 sequence is CASSLRVNEQFF. The CDR3 DNA is TGTGCCAGCAGCTTGCGAGTCAATGAGCAGTTCTTC.

The V and J genes are TRBV25-1 and TRBJ1-5; D not resolved. With 5 bases removed from V and 1 base from J, the gap between germline ends came to 9 bases. Germline V gene sequence: CDR1 MGHDK, CDR2 SYGVNS. This CDR3 is built from 14 residues. CDR3 protein: CASSWEGSNQPQHF. The DNA of the CDR3 is TGTGCCAGCAGTTGGGAAGGGAGCAATCAGCCCCAGCATTTT.

The chain is built from TRBV29-1 and TRBJ2-1; D call uncertain. Trimming pared 8 bases from V and 2 bases from J, leaving 13 bases between. The CDR3 contains 13 residues. CDR1 is SQVTM, CDR2 ANQGSEA, per germline. The CDR3 nucleotides read TGCAGCTCTTTAAGCCTAGCCTACAATGAGCAGTTCTTC. Translating it yields CSSLSLAYNEQFF.

This chain links TRBV28 with TRBJ1-1; D is ambiguous. In germline, CDR1 is MDHEN, CDR2 SYDVKM. The CDR3 contains 15 residues. The V and J ends lost 3 bases and 3 bases respectively, with 14 bases between them. For the CDR3, the DNA is TGTGCCAGCAGTTTCATGGGCGGCCAGGACACTGAAGCTTTCTTT. This translates into CASSFMGGQDTEAFF. The full variable domain, rest sourced from reference TRBV28 and TRBJ1-1, is DVKVTQSSRYLVKRTGEKVFLECVQDMDHENMFWYRQDPGLGLRLIYFSYDVKMKEKGDIPEGYSVSREKKERFSLILESASTNQTSMYLCASSFMGGQDTEAFFGQGTRLTVV.

This clonotype was detected ten times or more. The rearrangement links TRBV7-2 to TRBJ1-2; TRBD1 might be the D (5 bases). The V end lost 3 bases, the J end lost 6 bases, and 26 bases lay between the germline ends. Germline V CDR1 and CDR2: SGHTA, FQGNSA. The CDR3 runs to 18 residues. This CDR3 reads CASSLNSGRGESVDGYTF. CDR3 sequence (DNA): TGTGCCAGCAGCTTGAATTCGGGGAGGGGCGAGAGTGTGGATGGCTACACCTTC.

This clonotype was picked up many times. V is TRBV27 and J is TRBJ2-1; D unclear. The ends were cut back, 3 bases at V and 0 bases at J, with 15 bases in the middle. Looked up from germline, CDR1 is MNHEY and CDR2 is SMNVEV (reference sequence). The CDR3 has 17 amino acids. The CDR3 spells CASSLVNGWSSYNEQFF. The CDR3, as DNA: TGTGCCAGCAGTTTGGTTAATGGGTGGAGCTCCTACAATGAGCAGTTCTTC.

This clonotype was counted a few times. The J gene is TRBJ1-6, the V gene TRBV2; D is possibly TRBD1 (6 bases). CDR3 length: 14 amino acids. Germline V gene data show CDR1 as SNHLY and CDR2 as FYNNEI. V lost 7 bases and J 10 bases, leaving 17 bases between the germline ends. The CDR3 sequence is CASTPTGGRSPLHF. CDR3 DNA: TGTGCCAGCACCCCGACAGGAGGGCGATCACCCCTCCACTTT.

This chain joins TRBV6-1 and TRBJ2-7, with D possibly matching TRBD1 (6 bases). V was trimmed by 8 bases and J by 7 bases, leaving 18 bases between them. Germline values: CDR1 MNHNS, CDR2 SASEGT. CDR3 size: 13 residues. The CDR3 region has the DNA TGTGCCAGCGCAATGGGGGCAGCGAGGGAGCAGTACTTC. This encodes CASAMGAAREQYF.

The chain recombines TRBV29-1 with TRBJ2-7, with TRBD1 matching 9 bases. Trimming removed 7 bases from V and 6 bases from J; junction bases left unmatched: 4. This CDR3 is 11 amino acids long. The germline V gene encodes CDR1 SQVTM and CDR2 ANQGSEA. The CDR3 loop reads CSAGQGREQYF. The CDR3 bases are TGCAGCGCAGGACAGGGGCGCGAGCAGTACTTC.

This clonotype was picked up a small number of times. The gene calls are TRBV10-3 and TRBJ2-7; the D gene is possibly TRBD2 (6 bases). With 10 bases removed from V and 7 bases from J, the gap between germline ends came to 14 bases. The CDR3 is 11 residues long. CDR1 and CDR2 from the germline V gene are ENHRY and SYGVKD. This CDR3 is CATSSRGEQYF. The CDR3 DNA follows: TGTGCCACCTCGTCACGGGGGGAGCAGTACTTC.

This clonotype was counted ten times or more. The genes are TRBV7-6 and TRBJ2-2; TRBD2 matches at 7 bases. V trimming: 0 bases; J trimming: 6 bases; junction bases outside the gene matches: 7. The CDR3 is 16 amino acids. CDR1 is SGHVS, CDR2 FNYEAQ, per germline. This CDR3 is CASSLAGGSSPGELFF. CDR3 nucleotide sequence: TGTGCCAGCAGCTTAGCCGGGGGGAGTAGTCCCGGGGAGCTGTTTTTT.

The sample holds a few counts of this clonotype. This CDR3 reads CASTPQGNYGYTF. As DNA, the CDR3 is TGTGCCAGCACCCCACAGGGGAACTATGGCTACACCTTC. The chain carries TRBV6-8 and TRBJ1-2; TRBD1 aligns across 7 bases. CDR1 is MNHGY, CDR2 SAAAGT, per germline. CDR3 length: 13 amino acids. V lost 7 bases and J lost 2; bases outside the gene matches: 4.

The J gene is TRBJ2-1, the V gene TRBV19; D gene unclear. The length of the CDR3 is 13 residues. Germline CDR1 reads LNHDA; CDR2 reads SQIVND (reference sequence). Trimming removed 5 bases from V and 3 bases from J, with 8 bases in between. The DNA of the CDR3 is TGTGCCAGTAGTCCCTCATACTACAATGAGCAGTTCTTC. Translation gives CASSPSYYNEQFF.

The V gene is TRBV14, the J gene TRBJ1-1; a weak D match, TRBD1 (6 bases). The ends were cut back, 3 bases at V and 1 base at J, with 12 bases in the middle. This CDR3 has 15 residues. Germline CDR1 reads SGHDN; CDR2 reads FVKESK. The DNA of the CDR3 is TGTGCCAGCAGCCACCGGGACACCGAGAACACTGAAGCTTTCTTT. This gives the protein CASSHRDTENTEAFF.

The chain joins TRBV7-8 to TRBJ2-2, with 9 bases lining up with TRBD2. The V gene end was trimmed by 5 bases and the J gene end by 0 bases; junction bases not matched to a gene: 7. This CDR3 has 17 amino acids. Germline CDR1 SGHVS, CDR2 FQNEAQ. The CDR3 DNA reads TGTGCCAGCAGCCGACCTTCTAGCGGGACGAACACCGGGGAGCTGTTTTTT. The encoded protein is CASSRPSSGTNTGELFF. Variable domain in full (rest from reference TRBV7-8 and TRBJ2-2): GAGVSQSPRYKVAKRGQDVALRCDPISGHVSLFWYQQALGQGPEFLTYFQNEAQLDKSGLPSDRFFAERPEGSVSTLKIQRTQQEDSAVYLCASSRPSSGTNTGELFFGEGSRLTVL.

In this sample, this clonotype turned up a few times. V is TRBV4-2 and J is TRBJ2-5; TRBD1 aligns across 7 bases. This CDR3 spans 16 amino acids. Germline-derived CDR1 and CDR2 are LGHNA and YNFKEQ. After removal of 0 bases from V and 4 bases from J, the junction contained 8 bases not matched to a gene. For the CDR3, the DNA is TGTGCCAGCAGCCAAGAATCGGACAGGTTACTAGAGACCCAGTACTTC. Amino acids: CASSQESDRLLETQYF.

J is TRBJ1-5 and V is TRBV7-2; a weak D match, TRBD1 (5 bases). Germline CDR1 and CDR2: SGHTA and FQGNSA. Trimming stripped 4 bases from V and 4 bases from J, with 14 bases between. The CDR3 has 15 amino acids. The CDR3 sequence is CASSYPGRVNQPQHF. The CDR3 DNA is TGTGCCAGCAGCTACCCGGGCAGGGTGAATCAGCCCCAGCATTTT. Complete variable domain (other parts from reference TRBV7-2 and TRBJ1-5): GAGVSQSPSNKVTEKGKDVELRCDPISGHTALYWYRQSLGQGLEFLIYFQGNSAPDKSGLPSDRFSAERTGGSVSTLTIQRTQQEDSAVYLCASSYPGRVNQPQHFGDGTRLSIL.

The V and J genes are TRBV12-3 or TRBV12-4 and TRBJ2-7; D gene ambiguous. This CDR3 is built from 14 residues. Trimming took 6 bases from V and 4 from J, leaving 16 bases between them. CDR3 region: CASRGPPDFYEQYF. Here the CDR3 DNA reads TGTGCCAGCAGAGGACCACCCGACTTTTACGAGCAGTACTTC.

This clonotype was recorded a few times. The chain carries TRBV4-1 and TRBJ2-1, with 11 bases lining up with TRBD2. The CDR3 runs 20 residues. Germline V CDR1 and CDR2: MGHRA, YSYEKL. The V gene end was trimmed by 0 bases and the J gene end by 2 bases; junction bases not matched to a gene: 12. The CDR3 sequence: CASSQENPDMTSGTYNEQFF. CDR3 DNA: TGCGCCAGCAGCCAAGAAAATCCCGACATGACTAGCGGGACCTACAATGAGCAGTTCTTC.

The sample holds a few counts of this clonotype. This chain joins TRBV7-9 and TRBJ2-1; 9 nucleotides line up with TRBD2. V shed 1 base, J shed 5 bases, and the junction held 3 bases outside the gene matches. The CDR3 runs 15 residues. Germline CDR1 and CDR2: SEHNR and FQNEAQ (reference sequence). The CDR3 loop reads CASSLVAGGHNEQFF. The CDR3 DNA reads TGTGCCAGCAGCTTAGTTGCGGGAGGGCACAATGAGCAGTTCTTC.

The chain carries TRBV27 and TRBJ2-7, with D possibly being TRBD2 (5 bases). Trimming removed 2 bases at V and 3 bases at J, with 11 bases between. The CDR3 consists of 14 residues. CDR1 is MNHEY and CDR2 is SMNVEV in the germline V gene (reference sequence). CDR3 DNA sequence: TGTGCCAGCAGTTTACGTAGGACTTACTACGAGCAGTACTTC. Translated: CASSLRRTYYEQYF.

V usage is TRBV6-6 and J usage is TRBJ2-7, with a weak D call TRBD1 (6 bases). V was trimmed by 5 bases and J by 2 bases, leaving 10 bases between them. Germline V lookup: CDR1 MNHNY, CDR2 SVGAGI (reference sequence). This CDR3 region has 13 residues. The chain's CDR3 is CASSAGTTYEQYF. DNA for the CDR3: TGTGCCAGCAGTGCCGGGACAACCTACGAGCAGTACTTC.

The chain combines TRBV28 with TRBJ2-1, with 10 bases matching TRBD2. This CDR3 contains 16 residues. Trimming at V came to 2 bases and at J to 3 bases, leaving 4 bases not matched to a gene. Germline lookup yields CDR1 MDHEN and CDR2 SYDVKM. CDR3 in DNA: TGTGCCAGCAGTTTAGAACTAGCGGGAATCTACAATGAGCAGTTCTTC. It encodes CASSLELAGIYNEQFF.

The rearrangement links TRBV28 to TRBJ1-1; 11 bases fit TRBD1. The junction had 10 bases not matched to a gene; V was cut back by 9 bases and J by 4 bases. The CDR3 runs 15 residues. CDR1 and CDR2 from the germline V gene are MDHEN and SYDVKM. The chain's CDR3 is CASGDRGAQGTEAFF. DNA of the CDR3: TGTGCCAGTGGGGACAGGGGGGCCCAGGGCACTGAAGCTTTCTTT.

The V call is TRBV20-1, the J call TRBJ1-2; D unclear. Germline V CDR1 and CDR2: DFQATT, SNEGSKA (reference sequence). This CDR3 spans 12 amino acids. Trimming took 0 bases from V and 8 from J, leaving 10 bases between them. The CDR3 region is CSARDSTSGYTF. The DNA for the CDR3 is TGCAGTGCTAGAGATAGTACAAGCGGCTACACCTTC.

This clonotype was observed a handful of times. The rearrangement joins TRBV7-2 to TRBJ2-3; D possibly corresponds to TRBD2 (5 bases). The CDR3 runs to 14 residues. The germline gives CDR1 SGHTA, CDR2 FQGNSA. V was trimmed by 0 bases and J by 2 bases, leaving 6 bases between them. CDR3 protein: CASSLAGVTDTQYF. For the CDR3, the DNA is TGTGCCAGCAGCTTAGCGGGAGTCACAGATACGCAGTATTTT.

This clonotype was picked up a small number of times. This chain joins TRBV6-2 or TRBV6-3 and TRBJ2-2; D remains ambiguous. Germline values: CDR1 MNHEY, CDR2 SVGEGT. CDR3 length equals 14 residues. The V and J ends lost 4 bases and 5 bases respectively, with 11 bases between them. CDR3 region: CASSWQTSTGELFF. The CDR3 coding sequence is TGTGCCAGCAGTTGGCAGACGAGTACCGGGGAGCTGTTTTTT.

V is TRBV7-6 and J is TRBJ2-5; D is possibly TRBD1 (6 bases). This CDR3 contains 15 residues. V lost 10 bases and J lost 5, with 23 bases in between. Per the germline V gene, CDR1 is SGHVS and CDR2 is FNYEAQ. In DNA form, the CDR3 reads TGTGCCACCATAAACCGGGGACATCAAGGCGAGACCCAGTACTTC. Translated: CATINRGHQGETQYF.

This clonotype was seen more than once but under ten times. The rearrangement links TRBV7-9 to TRBJ1-4; D not certain. Trimming stripped 9 bases from V and 5 bases from J, with 13 bases between. CDR3 length equals 13 residues. Per the germline V gene, CDR1 is SEHNR and CDR2 is FQNEAQ (reference sequence). CDR3: CASRTVTNEKLFF. As DNA, the CDR3 is TGTGCCAGTAGGACGGTTACGAATGAAAAACTGTTTTTT.

About this clonotype itself: A much larger clone lies a single base off, so this may be a read error. The CDR3 spells CASSSIAGTRYNTEAFF. The CDR3 region has the DNA TGTGCCAGCAGTTCCATTGCCGGGACACGATACAACACTGAAGCTTTCTTT. The chain combines TRBV6-5 with TRBJ1-1, with TRBD1 as a possible D gene (6 bases). This CDR3 is 17 amino acids long. Trimming removed 4 bases at V and 2 bases at J, with 20 bases between. CDR1 and CDR2 from the germline V gene are MNHEY and SVGAGI.

The table lists this clonotype with a few counts. The chain uses TRBV7-8 and TRBJ1-5; no firm D call. V was shortened by 1 base and J by 5 bases, with 12 bases between the two germline ends. CDR1 and CDR2 (germline): SGHVS, FQNEAQ. This CDR3 has 15 amino acids. The CDR3 bases are TGTGCCAGCAGCTTAGAGGTTCGTCACCATCAGCCCCAGCATTTT. Translated, it gives CASSLEVRHHQPQHF.